These 30 T cell receptor beta chains came from one sample sequenced in a study of blood T cell repertoires in COVID-19. Some clones are missing from TCRdb's copy, which holds only in-frame ones; the method was immunoSEQ multiplex PCR. The top ten clones hold approximately 4.9% of a sample with 55,000 to 70,000 clones, about four fifths of them seen once. Sequencing was performed on peripheral blood. Receptors originate from a human donor in a cohort sampled during active COVID-19.

The chain couples TRBV19 to TRBJ1-3, with 7 bases matching TRBD1. Germline V CDR1 and CDR2: LNHDA, SQIVND (reference sequence). V gave up 5 bases and J gave up 4 bases; unmatched junction bases: 8. The CDR3 totals 15 residues. CDR3 in amino acids: CASSVQQGIGNTIYF. The CDR3 coding sequence is TGTGCCAGTAGTGTGCAACAGGGGATCGGAAACACCATATATTTT.

V is TRBV19 and J is TRBJ1-1, with 9 bases matching TRBD1. J was trimmed by 5 bases and V by 8 bases; bases with no gene match: 9. Germline V lookup: CDR1 LNHDA, CDR2 SQIVND (reference sequence). CDR3 length: 14 amino acids. The chain's CDR3 is CASGKQGAFTEAFF. DNA of the CDR3: TGTGCCAGTGGCAAACAGGGGGCTTTTACTGAAGCTTTCTTT.

The J gene is TRBJ2-3, the V gene TRBV28; 10 bases match TRBD2. Germline CDR1 MDHEN, CDR2 SYDVKM. V shed 5 bases and J 3 bases; nucleotides not matched to a gene: 11. The CDR3 consists of 17 residues. The CDR3 DNA sequence: TGTGCCAGCAGTCCATCTCTCCAAGCGGGAGGGACAGATACGCAGTATTTT. It encodes CASSPSLQAGGTDTQYF.

A few counts support this clone. V and J are TRBV19 and TRBJ1-1; D might be TRBD1 (5 bases). Germline V gene data show CDR1 as LNHDA and CDR2 as SQIVND (reference sequence). Trimming took 3 bases from V and 5 from J, leaving 19 bases between them. The CDR3 sequence is 16 residues long. In nucleotides, the CDR3 is TGTGCCAGTAGTATTAATGGGGCAGGGAGGGGAACTGAAGCTTTCTTT. Residues: CASSINGAGRGTEAFF. Full variable domain (missing parts from reference TRBV19 and TRBJ1-1): DGGITQSPKYLFRKEGQNVTLSCEQNLNHDAMYWYRQDPGQGLRLIYYSQIVNDFQKGDIAEGYSVSREKKESFPLTVTSAQKNPTAFYLCASSINGAGRGTEAFFGQGTRLTVV.

The chain has TRBV30 and TRBJ1-2; unclear D gene. The CDR3 loop spans 13 amino acids. Germline loops: CDR1 GTSNPN, CDR2 SVGIG (reference sequence). V gave up 2 bases and J gave up 4 bases, with 11 bases separating them. Here the CDR3 reads CAWSPGSSYGYTF. The CDR3 region has the DNA TGTGCCTGGAGTCCAGGCTCGTCCTATGGCTACACCTTC.

The CDR3 nucleotides read TGTGCCAGCACGTCCGTCAGAAGCTCCTACGAGCAGTACTTC. It is translated as CASTSVRSSYEQYF. V gene TRBV6-5 combines with J gene TRBJ2-7; D unresolved. The V gene lost 7 bases and the J gene lost 0 bases, with 13 bases spanning the gap. This CDR3 has 14 residues. Germline CDR1 is MNHEY and CDR2 is SVGAGI.

To note about this clone: Distinct nucleotide sequences in the sample also encode this CDR3. The genes are TRBV9 and TRBJ1-1, with a possible D match to TRBD1 (5 bases). Deletions cut 0 bases from V and 4 bases from J, with 7 bases between. Per the germline V gene, CDR1 is SGDLS and CDR2 is YYNGEE. The CDR3 covers 13 residues. Written as DNA, the CDR3 is TGTGCCAGCAGCGTAGGGAGGGGCACTGAAGCTTTCTTT. It encodes CASSVGRGTEAFF.

This clone came up once. This chain joins TRBV6-1 and TRBJ2-7, with 12 bases identical to TRBD1. Trimming at V came to 3 bases and at J to 7 bases, leaving 4 bases not matched to a gene. CDR1 and CDR2 (germline): MNHNS, SASEGT. This CDR3 region has 14 residues. The CDR3 DNA sequence: TGTGCCAGCAGTGAGGGACAGGGGGCGAGTGAGCAGTACTTC. Translating gives CASSEGQGASEQYF.

This clone occurred once. The V gene is TRBV15, the J gene TRBJ1-4; 9 bases match TRBD1. The germline CDR1 and CDR2 sequences are LNHNV and YYDKDF (reference sequence). This CDR3 has 13 amino acids. Germline trimming cut 7 bases from V and 5 bases from J; bases unmatched to any gene: 2. The CDR3 DNA reads as TGTGCCACCATGGGGACAGGGAATGAAAAACTGTTTTTT. Amino acids: CATMGTGNEKLFF. Full variable domain (outside the CDR3, taken from reference TRBV15 and TRBJ1-4): DAMVIQNPRYQVTQFGKPVTLSCSQTLNHNVMYWYQQKSSQAPKLLFHYYDKDFNNEADTPDNFQSRRPNTSFCFLDIRSPGLGDTAMYLCATMGTGNEKLFFGSGTQLSVL.

This clone was observed a few times. This chain uses TRBV6-5 with TRBJ1-1; TRBD1 aligns across 10 bases. With V trimmed by 10 bases and J by 1 base, 6 bases remained unmatched. The CDR3 has 14 amino acids. In germline, CDR1 is MNHEY, CDR2 SVGAGI. This CDR3 reads CATLRDRGNTEAFF. The DNA of the CDR3 is TGTGCCACCTTACGGGACAGGGGGAACACTGAAGCTTTCTTT.

The chain has TRBV30 and TRBJ1-1, with 11 bases that match TRBD1. CDR1 and CDR2 (germline): GTSNPN, SVGIG (reference sequence). This CDR3 comprises 16 residues. Trimming at V came to 5 bases and at J to 5 bases, leaving 13 bases not matched to a gene. This CDR3 is CAWLPGTGGWWTEAFF. CDR3 in DNA: TGTGCCTGGCTACCTGGGACAGGGGGATGGTGGACTGAAGCTTTCTTT.

This chain joins TRBV27 and TRBJ2-7; 7 nucleotides line up with TRBD1. CDR3 length: 15 residues. The ends lost 2 bases at V and 5 bases at J; junction bases unmatched: 9. The V gene's germline CDR1 is MNHEY and CDR2 SMNVEV (reference sequence). The CDR3 nucleotides read TGTGCCAGCAGTTTAATGGGACAGCTCGTCCACGAGCAGTACTTC. It is translated as CASSLMGQLVHEQYF.

This chain uses TRBV7-9 with TRBJ1-6; D is ambiguous. The germline V gene encodes CDR1 SEHNR and CDR2 FQNEAQ (reference sequence). CDR3 size: 12 residues. Trimming removed 3 bases at V and 14 bases at J, with 11 bases between. The CDR3 spells CASSFQLEALHF. The CDR3 DNA reads as TGTGCCAGCAGCTTCCAGTTGGAGGCCCTCCACTTT.

The V gene is TRBV4-1, the J gene TRBJ1-5, with 8 bases matching TRBD1. Germline loops: CDR1 MGHRA, CDR2 YSYEKL. The CDR3 is 16 amino acids. The ends lost 2 bases at V and 6 bases at J; junction bases unmatched: 9. In DNA form, the CDR3 reads TGCGCCAGCAGCCAAACCTCGGTCAGGGGGCCTCAGCCCCAGCATTTT. Its translation is CASSQTSVRGPQPQHF.

The chain employs TRBV5-4 and TRBJ2-1; TRBD2 matches 7 bases. CDR1 and CDR2 (germline): SGHNT, YYREEE (reference sequence). Trimming removed 5 bases from V and 0 bases from J; junction bases left unmatched: 5. This CDR3 spans 15 amino acids. The CDR3 sequence is CASRFGTTSYNEQFF. The CDR3 region has the DNA TGTGCCAGCAGGTTCGGGACTACCTCCTACAATGAGCAGTTCTTC.

In its sample, this clone was seen once. The J gene is TRBJ2-1, the V gene TRBV28; 8 bases map to TRBD1. Trimming took 5 bases from V and 4 from J; bases not matched to a gene: 7. The CDR3 contains 15 residues. Germline lookup yields CDR1 MDHEN and CDR2 SYDVKM. The CDR3 nucleotides read TGTGCCAGCAGTCTACAGGGGGACAGGTACAATGAGCAGTTCTTC. This codes for CASSLQGDRYNEQFF.

This clone was seen repeatedly, ten times or more. V gene TRBV4-3 combines with J gene TRBJ2-1, with D possibly matching TRBD2 (5 bases). V gave up 0 bases and J gave up 4 bases, with 10 bases separating them. Germline loops: CDR1 LGHNA, CDR2 YSLEER. The CDR3 covers 15 residues. The CDR3, as DNA: TGCGCCAGCAGCCAAGATCGCACTAGTTACAATGAGCAGTTCTTC. Its translation: CASSQDRTSYNEQFF.

For the CDR3, the DNA is TGTGCCACCAGTGATCGCCAGCGGTCGTATGGCTACACCTTC. This translates into CATSDRQRSYGYTF. The chain links TRBV24-1 to TRBJ1-2; D unclear. Looked up from germline, CDR1 is KGHDR and CDR2 is SFDVKD. CDR3 size: 14 residues. V lost 3 bases and J 5 bases, leaving 12 bases between the germline ends.

The J gene is TRBJ1-2, the V gene TRBV28, with 9 nucleotides matching TRBD1. From germline, CDR1 is MDHEN and CDR2 SYDVKM. This CDR3 region has 13 residues. Trimming removed 4 bases from V and 6 bases from J; junction bases left unmatched: 3. The CDR3 loop reads CASSSYRGHGYTF. DNA for the CDR3: TGTGCCAGCAGTTCGTACAGGGGGCATGGCTACACCTTC.

This sequence joins TRBV20-1 and TRBJ1-3; 7 positions match TRBD1. CDR3 length equals 15 residues. Per germline, CDR1 DFQATT and CDR2 SNEGSKA (reference sequence). The V and J ends lost 3 bases and 0 bases, in that order; junction bases with no gene match: 5. CDR3 nucleotide sequence: TGCAGTGCTAGTGTGGGACAGATCTCTGGAAACACCATATATTTT. It is translated as CSASVGQISGNTIYF.

The rearrangement uses TRBV19 and TRBJ1-2, with a possible D match to TRBD1 (5 bases). V lost 3 bases and J 2 bases, leaving 10 bases between the germline ends. The CDR3 has 14 amino acids. Per germline, CDR1 LNHDA and CDR2 SQIVND (reference sequence). The CDR3 here is CASSIPGWNYGYTF. In DNA, the CDR3 is TGTGCCAGTAGTATTCCAGGGTGGAACTATGGCTACACCTTC.

This rearrangement joins TRBV5-8 to TRBJ2-7; 9 bases are a match to TRBD2. Germline loops: CDR1 SGHTS, CDR2 YDEGEE. The ends lost 3 bases at V and 1 base at J; junction bases unmatched: 8. This CDR3 has 16 residues. CDR3 DNA: TGTGCCAGCAGCTCCTTCGCGGGGGGGCCGTCCTACGAGCAGTACTTC. Residues: CASSSFAGGPSYEQYF.

The chain employs TRBV18 and TRBJ1-4; D gene uncertain. This CDR3 contains 15 residues. V lost 3 bases and J 5 bases, leaving 13 bases between the germline ends. Germline values: CDR1 KGHSH, CDR2 LQKENI. CDR3: CASSPSRSRNEKLFF. DNA of the CDR3: TGTGCCAGCTCACCCAGTCGGAGCCGGAATGAAAAACTGTTTTTT. Complete variable domain (other parts from reference TRBV18 and TRBJ1-4): NAGVMQNPRHLVRRRGQEARLRCSPMKGHSHVYWYRQLPEEGLKFMVYLQKENIIDESGMPKERFSAEFPKEGPSILRIQQVVRGDSAAYFCASSPSRSRNEKLFFGSGTQLSVL.

The V gene is TRBV3-1 (or the pseudogene TRBV3-2), the J gene TRBJ2-7; 7 nucleotides agree with TRBD1. Germline V lookup: CDR1 LGHDT, CDR2 YNNKEL (reference sequence). The CDR3 sequence is 14 residues long. The trim removed 5 bases at V and 4 bases at J, leaving 8 bases unmatched. CDR3: CASSSHRGAYEQYF. The CDR3 DNA reads TGTGCCAGCAGCTCACACAGGGGCGCATACGAGCAGTACTTC.

V gene TRBV9 combines with J gene TRBJ1-2, with D maybe TRBD1 (6 bases). Trimming pared 6 bases from V and 2 bases from J, leaving 20 bases between. There are 16 residues in the CDR3. The germline V gene encodes CDR1 SGDLS and CDR2 YYNGEE. CDR3 residues: CASKAAGATLNYGYTF. The CDR3 DNA is TGTGCCAGCAAGGCCGCAGGGGCGACCCTAAACTATGGCTACACCTTC.

V is TRBV7-9 and J is TRBJ2-7, with TRBD2 identical over 11 bases. With 8 bases clipped from V and 3 bases from J, the junction kept 12 bases outside the gene matches. CDR1 and CDR2 from the germline V gene are SEHNR and FQNEAQ (reference sequence). The CDR3 is 16 residues long. CDR3: CASGLSGRASRYEQYF. DNA of the CDR3: TGTGCCAGCGGCCTTAGCGGGAGGGCCTCCCGCTACGAGCAGTACTTC.

The chain employs TRBV7-9 and TRBJ2-7; TRBD2 agrees at 7 bases. The CDR3 spans 15 residues. Germline assignment: CDR1 SEHNR and CDR2 FQNEAQ (reference sequence). The ends lost 3 bases at V and 2 bases at J; junction bases unmatched: 7. The CDR3 DNA follows: TGTGCCAGCAGCTTCAGAGCGGGGTTAACCTACGAGCAGTACTTC. It codes for CASSFRAGLTYEQYF.

The V gene is TRBV19, the J gene TRBJ2-7; D might be TRBD1 (5 bases). Germline assignment: CDR1 LNHDA and CDR2 SQIVND (reference sequence). Trimming shortened V by 3 bases and J by 2 bases, and 11 bases separated the two germline ends. The CDR3 runs 14 residues. The CDR3 nucleotides are TGTGCCAGTAGTATCTGGACAAAACCCTACGAGCAGTACTTC. Translated, it gives CASSIWTKPYEQYF.

V and J are TRBV6-1 and TRBJ1-4; a weak D match, TRBD1 (5 bases). CDR1 MNHNS and CDR2 SASEGT come from the germline V gene. The CDR3 consists of 15 residues. The V end was cut by 0 bases, the J end by 5 bases, with 10 bases between. CDR3 bases: TGTGCCAGCAGTGAAGCCAGGGTGAGGAATGAAAAACTGTTTTTT. Protein sequence: CASSEARVRNEKLFF.

This clone was counted only a few times. The V gene is TRBV7-9, the J gene TRBJ2-7; possible D gene TRBD1, 6 bases. The V and J ends lost 0 bases and 0 bases respectively, with 6 bases between them. The CDR3 is made up of 14 amino acids. The V gene's germline CDR1 is SEHNR and CDR2 FQNEAQ (reference sequence). The CDR3 is CASSLADSSYEQYF. The DNA of the CDR3 is TGTGCCAGCAGCTTAGCGGACAGCTCCTACGAGCAGTACTTC.